This is a list of T cell receptor beta chains from one sample in a study of T cell responses to AZD1222 COVID-19 vaccine. Libraries were prepared by immunoSEQ multiplex PCR; TCRdb keeps only in-frame clonotypes and omits some of them. This table holds 60,000 to 70,000 clones, about four fifths found once. The sample here was peripheral blood, taken on day 0 of AZD1222 vaccination. The receptors were gathered from an adult in good health. The CDR3 runs from the conserved cysteine through the conserved F or W. The D gene is left open where the match is weak. Clone size is given for some rows only: seen once, a few or many times, or a class if the clone is expanded.

>TRBV7-2|NA|TRBJ1-5|TRBD1
TGTGCCAGCAGCTTAGAGGTGGGACAGGGGGCTCAGCCCCAGCATTTT
CASSLEVGQGAQPQHF
>TRBV6-2/TRBV6-3|NA|TRBJ1-2|NA
TGTGCCAGCAGTCAAGGGACGATGGGTGGCTACACCTTC
CASSQGTMGGYTF
>TRBV10-3|NA|TRBJ2-3|TRBD2
TGTGCCATCAGTGAAAGGGCTAGCGGGGGGGCAAGAGATACGCAGTATTTT
CAISERASGGARDTQYF
>TRBV11-3|NA|TRBJ2-7|NA
TGTGCCAGCAGCTTATTACGGGGAATTAGTGCGGCCTTGGCCTACGAGCAGTACTTC
CASSLLRGISAALAYEQYF
>TRBV7-8|NA|TRBJ1-1|TRBD1
TGTGCCAGCAGCTTAGAGGTTTATACAGGGGTTACTGAAGCTTTCTTT
CASSLEVYTGVTEAFF
>TRBV5-1|NA|TRBJ2-5|TRBD1
TGCGCCAGCAGCTTGGACAGGGGAGAGACCCAGTACTTC
CASSLDRGETQYF
>TRBV3-1/TRBV3-2|NA|TRBJ1-2|NA
TGTGCCAGCAGCCAAGTTTGGCAGGGCGCCTTTGGCTACACCTTC
CASSQVWQGAFGYTF
>TRBV19|few|TRBJ1-6|NA
TGTGCCAGTAGTATCCCGGGGGGGATTTCACCCCTCCACTTT
CASSIPGGISPLHF
>TRBV10-3|NA|TRBJ2-1|NA
TGTGCCACGCGGACTCCAGGGAATGAGCAGTTCTTC
CATRTPGNEQFF
>TRBV29-1|NA|TRBJ2-7|NA
TGCAGCGTTGTAGGTGGCCGAAGCTCCTACGAGCAGTACTTC
CSVVGGRSSYEQYF
>TRBV27|NA|TRBJ2-3|TRBD2
TGTGCCAGCAGTCCTTCAGCGGGGATGGATACGCAGTATTTT
CASSPSAGMDTQYF
>TRBV7-9|NA|TRBJ2-7|NA
TGTGCCAGCGCTAAGGACAGTGGGCCGGATTCACGCGAGCAGTACTTC
CASAKDSGPDSREQYF
>TRBV29-1|NA|TRBJ1-1|TRBD1
TGCAGCGTCCGAGGGACAGGGGACACTGAAGCTTTCTTT
CSVRGTGDTEAFF
>TRBV6-2/TRBV6-3|NA|TRBJ2-5|NA
TGTGCCAGCAGTTATTCAGGGATTAGGAGTTCGGAGACCCAGTACTTC
CASSYSGIRSSETQYF
>TRBV6-5|few|TRBJ2-7|TRBD1
TGTGCCAGCAGTTACGGTGGGACAGGCTCCTACGAGCAGTACTTC
CASSYGGTGSYEQYF
>TRBV9|NA|TRBJ2-1|TRBD1
TGTGCCAGCAGCCCGTCCGGGGACAGTTACAATGAGCAGTTCTTC
CASSPSGDSYNEQFF
>TRBV11-2|once|TRBJ1-6|TRBD1
TGTGCCAGCAGCCCATCAGGGGGCAACTATAATTCACCCCTCCACTTT
CASSPSGGNYNSPLHF
>TRBV6-1|NA|TRBJ1-5|NA
TGTGCCAGCAGTGAACCGCATCAGCCCCAGCATTTT
CASSEPHQPQHF
>TRBV19|once|TRBJ1-1|NA
TGTGCCAGTAGTATCGCCAGGGAAAACACTGAAGCTTTCTTT
CASSIARENTEAFF
>TRBV5-6|NA|TRBJ2-2|TRBD2
TGTGCCAGCAGTCCCATGGGACTAGCGGGGAACACCGGGGAGCTGTTTTTT
CASSPMGLAGNTGELFF
>TRBV24-1|NA|TRBJ2-1|NA
TGTGCCACCGGCGACAACTACAATGAGCAGTTCTTC
CATGDNYNEQFF
>TRBV9|NA|TRBJ1-6|NA
TGTGCCGCTTCCTTTAGGGGTAGGAGCTCCTATAATTCACCCCTCCACTTT
CAASFRGRSSYNSPLHF
>TRBV27|NA|TRBJ1-4|NA
TGTGCCAGCAGTTTTTCAGGGTATGAAAAACTGTTTTTT
CASSFSGYEKLFF